This entry lists 20 T cell receptor beta chains sequenced from one sample in a study of blood T cell repertoires in COVID-19. Method: immunoSEQ multiplex PCR; TCRdb's copy keeps in-frame clones and lacks some. The table shows about 240,000 clones, with roughly 76% occurring only once. The sequenced sample was peripheral blood. The receptor source for this set is a woman aged 80 or over with COVID-19, enrolled during active disease.

Remarks on this clone: This same CDR3 is encoded by further DNA sequences in the sample. V and J are TRBV9 and TRBJ1-1; D is undetermined. CDR1 and CDR2 (germline): SGDLS, YYNGEE. This CDR3 has 13 amino acids. V lost 0 bases to trimming and J lost 2 bases, with 5 bases between them. The CDR3 here is CASSVEQNTEAFF. In nucleotides, the CDR3 is TGTGCCAGCAGCGTAGAACAAAACACTGAAGCTTTCTTT.

The chain carries TRBV7-2 and TRBJ1-2; D call uncertain. This CDR3 is 13 amino acids long. V dropped 1 base and J dropped 5 bases, with 8 bases sitting between them. Germline assignment: CDR1 SGHTA and CDR2 FQGNSA. CDR3 in DNA: TGTGCCAGCAGCTTAGTACTGATATATGGCTACACCTTC. Translated, it gives CASSLVLIYGYTF.

The chain recombines TRBV5-4 with TRBJ1-2, with a weak D call TRBD1 (5 bases). The V and J ends lost 4 bases and 4 bases respectively, with 17 bases between them. This CDR3 region has 15 residues. Germline V CDR1 and CDR2: SGHNT, YYREEE (reference sequence). This CDR3 is CASSKQAERFYGYTF. DNA for the CDR3: TGTGCCAGCAGCAAACAGGCGGAGAGATTCTATGGCTACACCTTC.

The CDR3 loop is CASSLGQTTEAFF. CDR3 nucleotide sequence: TGTGCCAGCAGCTTAGGGCAGACAACTGAAGCTTTCTTT. The gene calls are TRBV7-3 and TRBJ1-1, with D unclear. Germline loops: CDR1 SGHTA, CDR2 FQGTGA. This CDR3 spans 13 amino acids. Trimming took off 2 bases at V and 5 bases at J, with 9 bases between the two ends.

The chain employs TRBV18 and TRBJ1-2; no clear D gene. This CDR3 spans 14 amino acids. V dropped 0 bases and J dropped 4 bases, with 9 bases sitting between them. Germline V CDR1 and CDR2: KGHSH, LQKENI. CDR3 bases: TGTGCCAGCTCACCACCCACGGCAGGCTATGGCTACACCTTC. The encoded protein is CASSPPTAGYGYTF.

This chain joins TRBV7-9 and TRBJ1-4; D gene uncertain. Germline CDR1 and CDR2: SEHNR and FQNEAQ (reference sequence). This CDR3 spans 14 amino acids. The V and J ends lost 3 bases and 7 bases respectively, with 12 bases between them. The CDR3 DNA reads TGTGCCAGCAGCTTCTGGGGAGAGGGTGAAAAACTGTTTTTT. Amino acids: CASSFWGEGEKLFF.

This clone has a handful of counts. The rearrangement uses TRBV9 and TRBJ2-7, with a tentative D call TRBD2 (6 bases). Germline loops: CDR1 SGDLS, CDR2 YYNGEE. V gave up 0 bases and J gave up 9 bases, with 19 bases separating them. The CDR3 spans 15 residues. The CDR3 sequence is CASSVDGRTGGVQYF. The CDR3 DNA is TGTGCCAGCAGCGTAGATGGGAGGACTGGAGGGGTGCAGTACTTC.

The chain employs TRBV11-2 and TRBJ1-2; D is perhaps TRBD1 (6 bases). V was shortened by 4 bases and J by 1 base, with 10 bases between the two germline ends. CDR1 and CDR2 (germline): SGHAT, FQNNGV. This CDR3 has 14 amino acids. The CDR3 nucleotides read TGTGCCAGCAGCTCGGGACATCTTAACTATGGCTACACCTTC. Translation: CASSSGHLNYGYTF.

The chain uses TRBV5-8 and TRBJ1-2; maybe TRBD1 (6 bases). The CDR3 loop spans 15 amino acids. V was pared by 4 bases and J by 4 bases, with 17 bases between. Germline CDR1 SGHTS, CDR2 YDEGEE. CDR3 sequence reads: CASSAPRQGIYGYTF. In nucleotides, the CDR3 is TGTGCCAGCAGCGCCCCTAGGCAGGGGATCTATGGCTACACCTTC.

The rearrangement joins TRBV6-5 to TRBJ2-2; unclear D gene. Trimming shortened V by 2 bases and J by 5 bases, and 9 bases separated the two germline ends. The CDR3 is 14 amino acids. The germline gives CDR1 MNHEY, CDR2 SVGAGI. The CDR3: CASSYHRETGELFF. The CDR3 region has the DNA TGTGCCAGCAGTTACCATCGAGAGACCGGGGAGCTGTTTTTT.

This chain uses TRBV30 with TRBJ2-2; perhaps TRBD1 as D (5 bases). The CDR3 contains 14 residues. Trimming removed 5 bases at V and 4 bases at J, with 14 bases between. Looked up from germline, CDR1 is GTSNPN and CDR2 is SVGIG (reference sequence). The DNA for the CDR3 is TGTGCCTGGTCACAGGCCTTAGGCACCGGGGAGCTGTTTTTT. This codes for CAWSQALGTGELFF.

This sequence joins TRBV4-2 and TRBJ2-2; 8 nucleotides line up with TRBD1. Trimming cost V 4 bases and J 0 bases; bases outside gene matches: 10. Germline CDR1 reads LGHNA; CDR2 reads YNFKEQ. The CDR3 has 18 amino acids. CDR3: CASSRGYRQGTNTGELFF. CDR3 in DNA: TGTGCCAGCAGCCGAGGCTACCGACAGGGGACGAACACCGGGGAGCTGTTTTTT.

The rearrangement links TRBV3-1 (or the pseudogene TRBV3-2) to TRBJ2-3; 8 bases line up with TRBD2. This CDR3 is 14 amino acids long. Germline CDR1 LGHDT, CDR2 YNNKEL (reference sequence). V was clipped by 4 bases and J by 6 bases; unmatched bases: 6. The CDR3 sequence: CASSPTSAGDTQYF. The CDR3 DNA reads TGTGCCAGCAGCCCGACTAGCGCAGGGGATACGCAGTATTTT.

V gene TRBV30 combines with J gene TRBJ1-3; unclear D gene. V gave up 3 bases and J gave up 2 bases, with 11 bases separating them. Germline V gives CDR1 GTSNPN, CDR2 SVGIG (reference sequence). This CDR3 is 14 amino acids long. The CDR3 is CAWSGGGTGNTIYF. The CDR3 nucleotides are TGTGCCTGGAGCGGCGGAGGTACTGGAAACACCATATATTTT.

This chain uses TRBV6-6 with TRBJ2-1, with a tentative D call TRBD2 (6 bases). The ends were cut back, 6 bases at V and 4 bases at J, with 10 bases in the middle. The CDR3 sequence is 13 residues long. Per the germline V gene, CDR1 is MNHNY and CDR2 is SVGAGI (reference sequence). DNA for the CDR3: TGTGCCAGCAGCCCCGGGACTTACAATGAGCAGTTCTTC. It is translated as CASSPGTYNEQFF.

This sequence joins TRBV5-1 and TRBJ2-5; 12 bases line up with TRBD2. The germline V gene has CDR1 SGHRS and CDR2 YFSETQ. The trim removed 6 bases at V and 5 bases at J, leaving 8 bases unmatched. CDR3 length: 15 amino acids. The CDR3 DNA is TGCGCCAGCAAGAGGTCTAGCGGGAGGGTGGAGACCCAGTACTTC. Its protein is CASKRSSGRVETQYF.

The CDR3 coding sequence is TGCGCCAGCAGCTTCGCCGGACTAAGGGATTCACCCCTCCACTTT. This sequence encodes CASSFAGLRDSPLHF. This chain connects TRBV5-1 to TRBJ1-6; no definite D call. V was shortened by 2 bases and J by 8 bases, with 14 bases between the two germline ends. The CDR3 sequence is 15 residues long. Per the germline V gene, CDR1 is SGHRS and CDR2 is YFSETQ.

The chain couples TRBV29-1 to TRBJ1-1; TRBD1 matches at 7 bases. V was clipped by 4 bases and J by 1 base; unmatched bases: 3. The CDR3 runs 13 residues. Germline CDR1 is SQVTM and CDR2 is ANQGSEA. The CDR3 bases are TGCAGCGTTGTGAGGGGGCGGAACACTGAAGCTTTCTTT. Protein sequence: CSVVRGRNTEAFF. Using reference TRBV29-1 and TRBJ1-1 for the parts outside the CDR3, the full variable domain is SAVISQKPSRDICQRGTSLTIQCQVDSQVTMMFWYRQQPGQSLTLIATANQGSEATYESGFVIDKFPISRPNLTFSTLTVSNMSPEDSSIYLCSVVRGRNTEAFFGQGTRLTVV.

The V and J genes are TRBV12-3 or TRBV12-4 and TRBJ1-1, with D perhaps matching TRBD1 (5 bases). V shed 6 bases and J shed 11 bases, with 19 bases lying between them. This CDR3 region has 13 residues. In DNA form, the CDR3 reads TGTGCCAGCAGATCCGGCGACAGTTCAGGGGCTTTCTTT. Protein sequence: CASRSGDSSGAFF.

In DNA form, the CDR3 reads TGTGCCAGTACCTTAACACGGAGTAGCAATCAGCCCCAGCATTTT. Its translation is CASTLTRSSNQPQHF. The rearrangement links TRBV19 to TRBJ1-5; no clear D. The V and J ends lost 7 bases and 0 bases respectively, with 13 bases between them. This CDR3 comprises 15 residues. Per the germline V gene, CDR1 is LNHDA and CDR2 is SQIVND (reference sequence).